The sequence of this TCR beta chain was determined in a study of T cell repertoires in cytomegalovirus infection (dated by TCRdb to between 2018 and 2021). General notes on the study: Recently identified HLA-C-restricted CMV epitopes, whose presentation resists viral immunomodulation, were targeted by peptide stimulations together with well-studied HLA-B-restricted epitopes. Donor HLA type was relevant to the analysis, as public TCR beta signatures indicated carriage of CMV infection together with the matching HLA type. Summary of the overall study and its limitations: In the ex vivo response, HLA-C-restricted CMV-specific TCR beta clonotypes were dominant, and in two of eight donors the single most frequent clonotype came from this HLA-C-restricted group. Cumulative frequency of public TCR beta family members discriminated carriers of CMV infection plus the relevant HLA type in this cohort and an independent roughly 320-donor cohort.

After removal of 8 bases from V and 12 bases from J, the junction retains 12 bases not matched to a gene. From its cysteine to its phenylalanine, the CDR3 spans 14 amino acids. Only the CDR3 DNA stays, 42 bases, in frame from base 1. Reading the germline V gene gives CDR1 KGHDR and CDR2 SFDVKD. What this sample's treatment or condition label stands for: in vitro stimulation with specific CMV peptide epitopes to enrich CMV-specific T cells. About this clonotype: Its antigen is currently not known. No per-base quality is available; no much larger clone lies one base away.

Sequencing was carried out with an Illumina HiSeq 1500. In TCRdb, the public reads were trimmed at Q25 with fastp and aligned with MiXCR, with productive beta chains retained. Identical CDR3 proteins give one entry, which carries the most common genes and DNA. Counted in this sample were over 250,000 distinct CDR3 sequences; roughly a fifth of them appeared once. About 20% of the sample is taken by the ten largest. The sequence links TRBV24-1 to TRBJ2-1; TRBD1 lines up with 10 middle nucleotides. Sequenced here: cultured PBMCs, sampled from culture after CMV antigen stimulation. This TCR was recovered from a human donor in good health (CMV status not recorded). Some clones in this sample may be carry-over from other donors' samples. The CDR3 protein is CATTPGQGNYRQFF. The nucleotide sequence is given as TGTGCCACCACACCGGGACAGGGGAATTATCGGCAGTTCTTC.